The 20 T cell receptor beta chains listed next were all sequenced from one sample in a study of blood T cells in healthy people across ages. Combining a sample-barcoded 5' primer with a J-beta primer mix, a second PCR ran for about 6 to 11 cycles. TCRdb processed the 5' RACE reads anew with MiXCR; each CDR3 protein has one entry. The data show nearly 1 million distinct CDR3 sequences, 45% to 60% seen once. Sequenced sample: blood. All receptors derive from a woman between 55 and 75 years old in good health.

This clonotype was observed many times. The chain links TRBV4-3 to TRBJ2-7; the D gene is possibly TRBD1 (6 bases). The CDR3 has 14 residues. Germline V gene data show CDR1 as LGHNA and CDR2 as YSLEER. V was pared by 0 bases and J by 6 bases, with 12 bases between. The CDR3 region is CASSQDSLGGEQYF. The CDR3 region has the DNA TGCGCCAGCAGCCAAGATAGTCTAGGGGGCGAGCAGTACTTC.

This clonotype was found once. The rearrangement joins TRBV28 to TRBJ2-4; D is perhaps TRBD1 (6 bases). The end of the DNA aligns better with TRBJ2-7, so the J call may be wrong. Germline-derived CDR1 and CDR2 are MDHEN and SYDVKM. The CDR3 is 14 residues long. In DNA form, the CDR3 reads TGTGCCAGCAGTTTAGACAGGCCGACGGGCGAGCAGTACTTC. This encodes CASSLDRPTGEQYF.

V gene TRBV24-1 combines with J gene TRBJ2-3; D not resolved. The CDR3 length is 13 residues. V was cut by 4 bases and J by 3 bases, with 7 bases left in between. The germline V gene has CDR1 KGHDR and CDR2 SFDVKD. The CDR3 region has the DNA TGTGCCACCAGTGAGCCGGAAACAGATACGCAGTATTTT. It specifies CATSEPETDTQYF.

A few counts support this clonotype. The chain has TRBV30 and TRBJ1-2; D may be TRBD1 (5 bases). Germline V CDR1 and CDR2: GTSNPN, SVGIG (reference sequence). V gave up 4 bases and J gave up 4 bases, with 10 bases separating them. This CDR3 contains 12 residues. Here the CDR3 reads CAWNQGFYGYTF. DNA for the CDR3: TGTGCCTGGAACCAGGGTTTCTATGGCTACACCTTC.

The gene calls are TRBV20-1 and TRBJ2-7; D uncertain. The CDR3 loop spans 12 amino acids. Germline CDR1 and CDR2: DFQATT and SNEGSKA (reference sequence). Trimming cost V 3 bases and J 6 bases, with 12 bases left between them. The CDR3 loop reads CSASGASREQYF. The CDR3 DNA sequence: TGCAGTGCTAGTGGAGCCTCCCGCGAGCAGTACTTC.

The chain uses TRBV28 and TRBJ1-2, with 8 bases lining up with TRBD1. Germline V lookup: CDR1 MDHEN, CDR2 SYDVKM. The V and J ends lost 6 bases and 4 bases, in that order; junction bases with no gene match: 10. CDR3 length: 15 amino acids. CDR3 in DNA: TGTGCCAGCAGCCCACATGAGACAGGGGTCTATGGCTACACCTTC. Its protein product is CASSPHETGVYGYTF.

The chain is built from TRBV12-3 or TRBV12-4 and TRBJ2-3; 7 bases map to TRBD2. This CDR3 is 14 amino acids long. V trimming: 7 bases; J trimming: 0 bases; junction bases outside the gene matches: 4. CDR3 sequence (DNA): TGTGCCAGCACTCTACTAGCGAGCACAGATACGCAGTATTTT. Protein: CASTLLASTDTQYF.

This chain links TRBV20-1 with TRBJ1-1; D is undetermined. The CDR3 consists of 14 residues. V was shortened by 1 base and J by 1 base, with 10 bases between the two germline ends. Germline CDR1 DFQATT, CDR2 SNEGSKA (reference sequence). This chain's CDR3 is CSARVFTANTEAFF. As DNA, the CDR3 is TGCAGTGCTAGAGTTTTTACGGCGAACACTGAAGCTTTCTTT.

The V call is TRBV6-2 or TRBV6-3, the J call TRBJ1-1, with unresolved D. Trimming removed 4 bases from V and 6 bases from J, with 18 bases in between. Germline V CDR1 and CDR2: MNHEY, SVGEGT. CDR3 length equals 15 residues. The CDR3 sequence: CASSSPTIIEPEAFF. In DNA, the CDR3 is TGTGCCAGCAGTTCCCCGACTATTATCGAGCCTGAAGCTTTCTTT.

The J gene is TRBJ1-1, the V gene TRBV27, with D unresolved. Trimming cost V 5 bases and J 6 bases, with 10 bases left between them. CDR1 is MNHEY and CDR2 is SMNVEV in the germline V gene (reference sequence). CDR3 length: 12 residues. CDR3 sequence reads: CASSPLPPEAFF. Written as DNA, the CDR3 is TGTGCCAGCAGTCCACTACCCCCTGAAGCTTTCTTT.

The chain carries TRBV28 and TRBJ1-5; the D gene is possibly TRBD1 (5 bases). CDR1 is MDHEN, CDR2 SYDVKM, per germline. V shed 5 bases and J shed 0 bases, with 20 bases lying between them. The CDR3 covers 18 residues. For the CDR3, the DNA is TGTGCCAGCAGTCGGGACCTTCGAAACTCTTATAGCAATCAGCCCCAGCATTTT. Protein sequence: CASSRDLRNSYSNQPQHF.

The rearrangement uses TRBV7-9 and TRBJ2-5; TRBD2 matches 10 bases. The last part of the DNA fits TRBJ2-7 better; the J call may be wrong. The germline gives CDR1 SEHNR, CDR2 FQNEAQ (reference sequence). CDR3 length: 14 residues. For the CDR3, the DNA is TGTGCCAGCAGCTCCGGACTAGCGGTCGGCGAGCAGTACTTC. Its translation is CASSSGLAVGEQYF.

This clonotype was counted between two and nine times. The V gene is TRBV11-3, the J gene TRBJ2-7; D is ambiguous. Per germline, CDR1 SGHNT and CDR2 YENEEA. V shed 1 base and J shed 5 bases, with 9 bases lying between them. CDR3 length equals 13 residues. The CDR3 is CASSLVSGNEQYF. CDR3 in DNA: TGTGCCAGCAGCTTAGTTTCTGGGAACGAGCAGTACTTC. Supplemented by reference TRBV11-3 and TRBJ2-7, the full variable domain reads EAGVVQSPRYKIIEKKQPVAFWCNPISGHNTLYWYLQNLGQGPELLIRYENEEAVDDSQLPKDRFSAERLKGVDSTLKIQPAELGDSAVYLCASSLVSGNEQYFGPGTRLTVT.

The genes are TRBV18 and TRBJ2-6; D unresolved. Deletions cut 9 bases from V and 0 bases from J, with 6 bases between. Looked up from germline, CDR1 is KGHSH and CDR2 is LQKENI. The CDR3 length is 13 residues. DNA for the CDR3: TGTGCCAGTCTGTTCTCTGGGGCCAACGTCCTGACTTTC. Encoded protein: CASLFSGANVLTF.

This clonotype was found a few times. The V gene is TRBV6-2 or TRBV6-3, the J gene TRBJ2-7; TRBD2 agrees at 10 bases. There are 16 residues in the CDR3. CDR1 is MNHEY, CDR2 SVGEGT, per germline. V gave up 7 bases and J gave up 1 base; unmatched junction bases: 10. CDR3: CASIRLLAGKSYEQYF. CDR3 nucleotides: TGTGCCAGCATCAGGTTACTAGCGGGAAAATCCTACGAGCAGTACTTC.

The rearrangement links TRBV5-1 to TRBJ2-1; 9 nucleotides match TRBD2. The CDR3 totals 16 residues. Unmatched junction bases numbered 8, after V lost 3 bases and J lost 4 bases. Germline CDR1 is SGHRS and CDR2 is YFSETQ. The CDR3 region has the DNA TGCGCCAGCAGCTCGGCTAGCGGGGTTCGGTACAATGAGCAGTTCTTC. Translating gives CASSSASGVRYNEQFF.

The chain couples TRBV12-3 or TRBV12-4 to TRBJ1-5; 7 nucleotides match TRBD1. J gave up 7 bases and V 9 bases, and 12 bases lay outside the gene matches. The CDR3 covers 14 residues. The CDR3 DNA sequence: TGTGCCAGTCAGGGGGGGCGATCGGGACAGCCCCAGCATTTT. Its protein product is CASQGGRSGQPQHF.

This chain uses TRBV5-1 with TRBJ1-2; unclear D gene. V dropped 1 base and J dropped 0 bases, with 13 bases sitting between them. Germline V gives CDR1 SGHRS, CDR2 YFSETQ. The CDR3 spans 16 residues. In DNA form, the CDR3 reads TGCGCCAGCAGCTTGACGTGGGAAAAGGCTAACTATGGCTACACCTTC. Its translation is CASSLTWEKANYGYTF. Looking up the rest from reference TRBV5-1 and TRBJ1-2 gives the full variable domain: KAGVTQTPRYLIKTRGQQVTLSCSPISGHRSVSWYQQTPGQGLQFLFEYFSETQRNKGNFPGRFSGRQFSNSRSEMNVSTLELGDSALYLCASSLTWEKANYGYTFGSGTRLTVV.

V is TRBV7-8 and J is TRBJ2-3; 12 nucleotides line up with TRBD2. The germline V gene encodes CDR1 SGHVS and CDR2 FQNEAQ. Germline trimming cut 5 bases from V and 9 bases from J; bases unmatched to any gene: 12. There are 16 residues in the CDR3. In nucleotides, the CDR3 is TGTGCCAGCAGCACGACGACTAGCGGGAGCAAGAGAACGCAGTATTTT. Amino acid sequence: CASSTTTSGSKRTQYF. Looking up the rest from reference TRBV7-8 and TRBJ2-3 gives the full variable domain: GAGVSQSPRYKVAKRGQDVALRCDPISGHVSLFWYQQALGQGPEFLTYFQNEAQLDKSGLPSDRFFAERPEGSVSTLKIQRTQQEDSAVYLCASSTTTSGSKRTQYFGPGTRLTVL.

J is TRBJ2-5 and V is TRBV7-9; TRBD2 is a possible D gene (6 bases). Trimming left V 5 bases short and J 6 bases short, with 16 bases between. Germline CDR1 and CDR2: SEHNR and FQNEAQ (reference sequence). CDR3 length equals 14 residues. In DNA, the CDR3 is TGTGCCAGCAGCCCGAGGGACTTCGTTAAGACCCAGTACTTC. Translation: CASSPRDFVKTQYF.